A single sample is the source of the 32 T cell receptor beta chains below, sequenced in a study of cytomegalovirus exposure and HLA in healthy donors. PCR primers comprised 60 Vbeta and 13 Jbeta primers. Sequencing was performed with immunoSEQ multiplex PCR; in TCRdb, only in-frame clones are kept and a portion is missing. This sample has over 100,000 clones; about 60% occur once, and the top ten carry about 2.2%. The sample taken for sequencing was PBMCs. These receptors were collected from a woman in her 30s in good health and CMV-seronegative.

The chain has TRBV4-1 and TRBJ1-5; 9 bases align to TRBD1. V shed 0 bases, J shed 5 bases, and the junction held 2 bases outside the gene matches. CDR1 is MGHRA and CDR2 is YSYEKL in the germline V gene. The CDR3 runs to 15 residues. The CDR3 region has the DNA TGCGCCAGCAGCCAAGATGGGACAGGGTATCAGCCCCAGCATTTT. It codes for CASSQDGTGYQPQHF.

The rearrangement links TRBV6-1 to TRBJ2-7; 8 bases are shared with TRBD2. The CDR3 has 13 amino acids. J gave up 1 base and V 8 bases, and 4 bases lay outside the gene matches. Per germline, CDR1 MNHNS and CDR2 SASEGT. The CDR3 DNA sequence: TGTGCCAGCTGGGCTAGCGGGTCCTACGAGCAGTACTTC. This encodes CASWASGSYEQYF.

This chain uses TRBV6-1 with TRBJ1-2, with D unresolved. From germline, CDR1 is MNHNS and CDR2 SASEGT. The CDR3 is 12 amino acids. V was pared by 2 bases and J by 2 bases, with 3 bases between. In nucleotides, the CDR3 is TGTGCCAGCAGTGAACAGAACTATGGCTACACCTTC. It specifies CASSEQNYGYTF.

The rearrangement joins TRBV4-2 to TRBJ2-7; D might be TRBD2 (6 bases). The germline V gene encodes CDR1 LGHNA and CDR2 YNFKEQ. V dropped 1 base and J dropped 4 bases, with 14 bases sitting between them. This CDR3 is 15 amino acids long. The CDR3 spells CASSQVQLAEYEQYF. CDR3 sequence (DNA): TGTGCCAGCAGCCAAGTTCAACTAGCCGAGTACGAGCAGTACTTC.

This chain joins TRBV7-8 and TRBJ2-1; TRBD2 matches 7 bases. V was clipped by 4 bases and J by 1 base; unmatched bases: 10. Germline V gives CDR1 SGHVS, CDR2 FQNEAQ. The CDR3 runs 17 residues. The CDR3 DNA reads as TGTGCCAGCAGCTGGAACTCGGGACTACAATCCTACAATGAGCAGTTCTTC. Its protein is CASSWNSGLQSYNEQFF. Filled out from reference TRBV7-8 and TRBJ2-1, the complete variable domain reads GAGVSQSPRYKVAKRGQDVALRCDPISGHVSLFWYQQALGQGPEFLTYFQNEAQLDKSGLPSDRFFAERPEGSVSTLKIQRTQQEDSAVYLCASSWNSGLQSYNEQFFGPGTRLTVL.

J is TRBJ1-2 and V is TRBV18, with 7 bases fitting TRBD1. Germline-derived CDR1 and CDR2 are KGHSH and LQKENI. V was clipped by 0 bases and J by 4 bases; unmatched bases: 8. CDR3 size: 16 residues. CDR3 bases: TGTGCCAGCTCACCACCTGAGGACAGGTTCTCCTATGGCTACACCTTC. Amino acid sequence: CASSPPEDRFSYGYTF.

This clone is medium-sized (0.01 to 0.1%). J is TRBJ2-7 and V is TRBV6-1; weak D call: TRBD2 (7 bases). CDR3 length equals 15 residues. Germline V gene sequence: CDR1 MNHNS, CDR2 SASEGT. Trimming took 2 bases from V and 2 from J, leaving 13 bases between them. This chain's CDR3 is CASSEMAGAPYEQYF. As DNA, the CDR3 is TGTGCCAGCAGTGAAATGGCGGGGGCACCCTACGAGCAGTACTTC.

The genes are TRBV5-1 and TRBJ2-1; 7 bases are a match to TRBD2. This CDR3 spans 16 amino acids. CDR1 SGHRS and CDR2 YFSETQ come from the germline V gene. J gave up 4 bases and V 5 bases, and 12 bases lay outside the gene matches. CDR3 sequence: CASRPSGGGVYNEQFF. CDR3 nucleotides: TGCGCCAGCAGACCTTCCGGGGGAGGGGTTTACAATGAGCAGTTCTTC.

This clone occurred a few times. The chain uses TRBV28 and TRBJ2-7; TRBD1 matches 9 bases. The CDR3 length is 15 residues. CDR1 is MDHEN, CDR2 SYDVKM, per germline. The trim removed 5 bases at V and 0 bases at J, leaving 5 bases unmatched. The CDR3 is CASSTGDRDSYEQYF. For the CDR3, the DNA is TGTGCCAGCAGTACCGGGGACAGGGACTCCTACGAGCAGTACTTC.

This clone has more than one count but fewer than ten. The rearrangement uses TRBV15 and TRBJ2-7, with D uncertain. Germline V CDR1 and CDR2: LNHNV, YYDKDF (reference sequence). The CDR3 contains 13 residues. Trimming stripped 0 bases from V and 2 bases from J, with 5 bases between. As DNA, the CDR3 is TGTGCCACCAGCAGAGACAGGACCTACGAGCAGTACTTC. Protein product: CATSRDRTYEQYF.

This chain links TRBV9 with TRBJ1-4, with D hard to call. The ends were cut back, 4 bases at V and 6 bases at J, with 13 bases in the middle. This CDR3 has 14 residues. Germline CDR1 and CDR2: SGDLS and YYNGEE. The DNA for the CDR3 is TGTGCCAGCAGCTCAAGCGATGTGGATGAAAAACTGTTTTTT. Protein sequence: CASSSSDVDEKLFF.

This sequence joins TRBV28 and TRBJ2-3; TRBD1 might be the D (5 bases). CDR1 MDHEN and CDR2 SYDVKM come from the germline V gene. This CDR3 spans 16 amino acids. V was shortened by 5 bases and J by 2 bases, with 17 bases between the two germline ends. The CDR3 DNA follows: TGTGCCAGCAGTCCCCTCAGGGAACAATCCACAGATACGCAGTATTTT. Amino acids: CASSPLREQSTDTQYF. The full variable domain, in which reference TRBV28 and TRBJ2-3 provide the parts outside the CDR3, is DVKVTQSSRYLVKRTGEKVFLECVQDMDHENMFWYRQDPGLGLRLIYFSYDVKMKEKGDIPEGYSVSREKKERFSLILESASTNQTSMYLCASSPLREQSTDTQYFGPGTRLTVL.

The chain combines TRBV7-2 with TRBJ2-3, with D hard to call. CDR3 size: 14 residues. Trimming took off 1 base at V and 5 bases at J, with 10 bases between the two ends. The germline CDR1 and CDR2 sequences are SGHTA and FQGNSA. The CDR3 spells CASSLDLRRDTQYF. CDR3 nucleotide sequence: TGTGCCAGCAGCTTAGACTTGAGGAGAGATACGCAGTATTTT.

This chain uses TRBV15 with TRBJ2-1; perhaps TRBD2 as D (6 bases). Trimming removed 0 bases from V and 5 bases from J, with 11 bases in between. CDR1 is LNHNV and CDR2 is YYDKDF in the germline V gene (reference sequence). CDR3 length equals 15 residues. The CDR3 protein is CATSRELAVDNEQFF. As DNA, the CDR3 is TGTGCCACCAGCAGAGAACTAGCAGTGGACAATGAGCAGTTCTTC.

This clone occurred once. J is TRBJ1-3 and V is TRBV6-5; 7 bases map to TRBD1. Trimming removed 5 bases from V and 7 bases from J; junction bases left unmatched: 5. Looked up from germline, CDR1 is MNHEY and CDR2 is SVGAGI. This CDR3 contains 13 residues. CDR3 in DNA: TGTGCCAGCAGTAGGGGGACAGAGAACACCATATATTTT. Protein product: CASSRGTENTIYF.

In nucleotides, the CDR3 is TGCGCCAGCAGCTTGGCCAGGGATTCCTCTGGGGCCAACGTCCTGACTTTC. This sequence encodes CASSLARDSSGANVLTF. The chain joins TRBV5-1 to TRBJ2-6; tentative D call: TRBD1 (5 bases). Trimming cost V 0 bases and J 0 bases, with 10 bases left between them. The CDR3 spans 17 residues. Germline V gene sequence: CDR1 SGHRS, CDR2 YFSETQ.

This chain joins TRBV28 and TRBJ1-1, with TRBD1 matching 8 bases. V lost 3 bases and J lost 5; bases outside the gene matches: 20. This CDR3 has 19 amino acids. CDR1 MDHEN and CDR2 SYDVKM come from the germline V gene. CDR3 sequence (DNA): TGTGCCAGCAGTTTGATAAACTTACCATTCCAGGGGGCTCGAACTGAAGCTTTCTTT. Protein: CASSLINLPFQGARTEAFF.

The CDR3 region is CASSSTYSRDTLLNYGYTF. In nucleotides, the CDR3 is TGTGCCAGCAGCTCAACATATAGCCGGGACACCTTATTGAACTATGGCTACACCTTC. This sequence joins TRBV7-6 and TRBJ1-2, with D perhaps matching TRBD1 (6 bases). From germline, CDR1 is SGHVS and CDR2 FNYEAQ. The CDR3 extends over 19 amino acids. V was clipped by 4 bases and J by 2 bases, with 26 bases between them.

The V and J genes are TRBV15 and TRBJ1-5; 9 bases align to TRBD1. The CDR3 sequence is 16 residues long. V gave up 1 base and J gave up 4 bases; unmatched junction bases: 5. Germline CDR1 and CDR2: LNHNV and YYDKDF (reference sequence). CDR3 in amino acids: CATSRAGTGLNQPQHF. The CDR3 nucleotides read TGTGCCACCAGCAGAGCCGGGACAGGGTTAAATCAGCCCCAGCATTTT. Filled out from reference TRBV15 and TRBJ1-5, the complete variable domain reads DAMVIQNPRYQVTQFGKPVTLSCSQTLNHNVMYWYQQKSSQAPKLLFHYYDKDFNNEADTPDNFQSRRPNTSFCFLDIRSPGLGDTAMYLCATSRAGTGLNQPQHFGDGTRLSIL.

The genes are TRBV7-4 and TRBJ1-5, with a tentative D call TRBD1 (6 bases). Germline CDR1 and CDR2: SGHVT and SQSDAQ. The CDR3 covers 15 residues. Trimming cost V 5 bases and J 1 base, with 12 bases left between them. CDR3 loop: CASSEPGHSNQPQHF. CDR3 DNA sequence: TGTGCCAGCAGCGAACCGGGACACAGCAATCAGCCCCAGCATTTT.

This chain links TRBV5-1 with TRBJ2-5; D remains ambiguous. The V end was cut by 2 bases, the J end by 2 bases, with 13 bases between. CDR1 SGHRS and CDR2 YFSETQ come from the germline V gene. The CDR3 length is 15 residues. The CDR3 sequence is CASSFRLDSQETQYF. In DNA, the CDR3 is TGCGCCAGCAGCTTTCGACTGGATAGTCAAGAGACCCAGTACTTC. The variable domain in full, with the rest retrieved from reference TRBV5-1 and TRBJ2-5, is KAGVTQTPRYLIKTRGQQVTLSCSPISGHRSVSWYQQTPGQGLQFLFEYFSETQRNKGNFPGRFSGRQFSNSRSEMNVSTLELGDSALYLCASSFRLDSQETQYFGPGTRLLVL.

This chain connects TRBV29-1 to TRBJ2-1; D may be TRBD1 (5 bases). Trimming stripped 4 bases from V and 6 bases from J, with 13 bases between. This CDR3 region has 13 residues. CDR1 and CDR2 (germline): SQVTM, ANQGSEA. The CDR3 DNA reads as TGCAGCGTTGTCAGGATCGACAGCAATGAGCAGTTCTTC. It codes for CSVVRIDSNEQFF.

V and J are TRBV18 and TRBJ2-3; no reliable D call. The CDR3 loop spans 14 amino acids. V was trimmed by 3 bases and J by 0 bases, leaving 7 bases between them. The germline gives CDR1 KGHSH, CDR2 LQKENI. CDR3 sequence reads: CASSPGLSTDTQYF. CDR3 sequence (DNA): TGTGCCAGCTCACCGGGCCTCAGCACAGATACGCAGTATTTT.

This clone was counted a few times. This chain joins TRBV30 and TRBJ2-1, with TRBD2 matching over 7 bases. The CDR3 totals 16 residues. V was pared by 2 bases and J by 0 bases, with 7 bases of the junction left unmatched. Germline-derived CDR1 and CDR2 are GTSNPN and SVGIG (reference sequence). CDR3 nucleotide sequence: TGTGCCTGGAGTTTAGCGGGCCTTGACTCCTACAATGAGCAGTTCTTC. This codes for CAWSLAGLDSYNEQFF.

The genes are TRBV25-1 and TRBJ2-1, with 7 nucleotides matching TRBD1. The length of the CDR3 is 18 residues. V lost 5 bases to trimming and J lost 4 bases; unmatched junction nucleotides: 17. The germline V gene encodes CDR1 MGHDK and CDR2 SYGVNS. CDR3 in DNA: TGTGCCAGCAGTACCCTCGCTAGAGGGGGCATGGGGTACAATGAGCAGTTCTTC. It is translated as CASSTLARGGMGYNEQFF.

This clone was seen a handful of times. The chain recombines TRBV7-6 with TRBJ2-7, with a tentative D call TRBD1 (5 bases). With 1 base removed from V and 2 bases from J, the gap between germline ends came to 15 bases. The CDR3 covers 16 residues. Germline assignment: CDR1 SGHVS and CDR2 FNYEAQ. The CDR3 DNA reads as TGTGCCAGCAGCTTAGAATCTGGCAGGGCAACCTACGAGCAGTACTTC. Protein sequence: CASSLESGRATYEQYF.

The genes are TRBV29-1 and TRBJ2-5, with 7 bases matching TRBD2. CDR3 length: 12 amino acids. Trimming cost V 6 bases and J 4 bases; bases outside gene matches: 5. Looked up from germline, CDR1 is SQVTM and CDR2 is ANQGSEA. CDR3 nucleotide sequence: TGCAGCGTCGACCCGGGGGGAGAGACCCAGTACTTC. This gives the protein CSVDPGGETQYF.

V is TRBV18 and J is TRBJ1-3; no definite D call. The germline V gene has CDR1 KGHSH and CDR2 LQKENI. V dropped 3 bases and J dropped 2 bases, with 11 bases sitting between them. This CDR3 contains 15 residues. The CDR3 region is CASSPLGRTGNTIYF. The DNA of the CDR3 is TGTGCCAGCTCACCCCTGGGGAGAACTGGAAACACCATATATTTT.

The sample holds a few counts of this clone. J is TRBJ1-1 and V is TRBV18; 11 bases map to TRBD1. The CDR3 contains 16 residues. Germline CDR1 reads KGHSH; CDR2 reads LQKENI. Unmatched junction bases numbered 5, after V lost 4 bases and J lost 1 base. The CDR3 DNA follows: TGTGCCAGCTCACTCCTGGACAGGGGGCGGAACACTGAAGCTTTCTTT. Encoded protein: CASSLLDRGRNTEAFF.

This clone has more than one count but fewer than ten. The chain joins TRBV28 to TRBJ1-5; no definite D call. V dropped 6 bases and J dropped 7 bases, with 19 bases sitting between them. CDR1 and CDR2 (germline): MDHEN, SYDVKM. The CDR3 has 15 residues. The CDR3 reads CASRLNRVVFQPQHF. CDR3 coding DNA: TGTGCCAGCAGGTTGAACAGAGTCGTATTCCAGCCCCAGCATTTT.

This clone has only a few counts. J is TRBJ1-5 and V is TRBV28; TRBD1 aligns across 7 bases. V trimming: 4 bases; J trimming: 0 bases; junction bases outside the gene matches: 6. The CDR3 contains 16 residues. The germline V gene encodes CDR1 MDHEN and CDR2 SYDVKM. The CDR3 region has the DNA TGTGCCAGCAGTTCAGTGGGACAGTATAGCAATCAGCCCCAGCATTTT. This sequence encodes CASSSVGQYSNQPQHF.

The V gene is TRBV9, the J gene TRBJ1-3; weak D call: TRBD1 (6 bases). Germline CDR1 reads SGDLS; CDR2 reads YYNGEE. There are 16 residues in the CDR3. V lost 4 bases, J lost 2 bases, and 16 bases lay in between. The CDR3 DNA reads as TGTGCCAGCAGCCCCAGGGGTATTCTTGCTGGAAACACCATATATTTT. Translation gives CASSPRGILAGNTIYF. Looking up the rest from reference TRBV9 and TRBJ1-3 gives the full variable domain: DSGVTQTPKHLITATGQRVTLRCSPRSGDLSVYWYQQSLDQGLQFLIQYYNGEERAKGNILERFSAQQFPDLHSELNLSSLELGDSALYFCASSPRGILAGNTIYFGEGSWLTVV.